The following is a T cell receptor beta chain sequence with its context. These data come from a study of blood T cell repertoires in COVID-19. Study as a whole: T cells, B-cell-depleted T cells, or PBMCs supplied cDNA or gDNA.

CDR1 is LNHDA and CDR2 is SQIVND in the germline V gene (reference sequence). V lost 9 bases and J lost 1; bases outside the gene matches: 18. CDR3 length equals 18 residues. Participant ages covered roughly 18 to 90 years across 24 US areas. Generated by immunoSEQ multiplex PCR, the TCRdb table keeps only in-frame clones and is missing some. The repertoire includes some 270,000 clones, approximately 85% of them detected once, and 4% to 4.5% sits in the top ten. What was sequenced was PBMCs or T cells enriched from blood (not recorded which). The chain has TRBV19 and TRBJ2-7; 10 bases align to TRBD1. The source is a woman in her thirties who had recovered from COVID-19. CDR3 amino acids: CASRSGGPAGQGSYEQYF. DNA for the CDR3: TGTGCCAGCCGTAGTGGGGGACCCGCGGGACAGGGGTCCTACGAGCAGTACTTC.